The source of this T cell receptor beta chain is a study of shared clonotypes between healthy human individuals. General observations from the study: The sole specimen, blood, was sampled, and tissue repertoires likely differ.

In the CD4+ fraction, cells were divided into CD45RA+ naive and CD45RA-negative memory subsets. In germline, CDR1 is SEHNR, CDR2 FQNEAQ (reference sequence). CDR3 size: 16 residues. Trimming shortened V by 3 bases and J by 0 bases, and 12 bases separated the two germline ends. Generated by immunoSEQ multiplex PCR, the TCRdb table keeps only in-frame clones and is missing some. The data contain some 1,600,000 clones, 95% to 99% of them seen just once; the ten biggest clones take up about 0.42%. Comment on this clone: Antigen unknown.

Sample: naive CD4+ T cells sorted from blood. The subset denotes: CD45RA+ positively selected. The receptor was derived from a man aged 25-45 years in good health. The chain employs TRBV7-9 and TRBJ2-1, with unresolved D. DNA of the CDR3: TGTGCCAGCAGCTTCGTGGCGGCGAGCTCCTACAATGAGCAGTTCTTC. Translation: CASSFVAASSYNEQFF. Supplemented by reference TRBV7-9 and TRBJ2-1, the full variable domain reads DTGVSQNPRHKITKRGQNVTFRCDPISEHNRLYWYRQTLGQGPEFLTYFQNEAQLEKSRLLSDRFSAERPKGSFSTLEIQRTEQGDSAMYLCASSFVAASSYNEQFFGPGTRLTVL.